The source of this T cell receptor (beta chain) is a study of T cells after yellow fever vaccination. From germline, CDR1 is SGHVS and CDR2 FQNEAQ. The germline V and J ends were trimmed by 2 bases and 2 bases, with 6 bases remaining between them. The CDR3 length is 14 residues. MiXCR was run by TCRdb on the 5' RACE reads, yielding one entry per CDR3 protein. Here the sample spans approximately 600,000 distinct CDR3 sequences, approximately 13% being singletons. The receptor's source is a man between 25 and 39 years old who received the YFV17D yellow fever vaccine. Material: PBMCs, obtained on the day of the yellow fever booster vaccination. The V call is TRBV7-8, the J call TRBJ2-2; no reliable D call. CDR3: CASSLYVNTGELFF. CDR3 bases: TGTGCCAGCAGCTTATATGTCAACACCGGGGAGCTGTTTTTT.